The subject of this entry is one TCR beta chain. Its antigen remains unidentified. Trimming removed 0 bases from V and 4 bases from J, with 14 bases in between. The CDR3 totals 16 residues. The germline V gene encodes CDR1 LGHNA and CDR2 YSLEER. These data come from a study of T cell responses to AZD1222 COVID-19 vaccine. Study in general: Second-dose timings of about 4 or about 12 weeks were pooled. Findings and caveats of the study: Donors were largely white British and mainly female; clonal diversity was possibly underestimated. Targets within unmutated variant regions were reportedly found for nearly half of spike-specific TCRs. Spike-specific TCR breadth rose after two AZD1222 doses, and depth rose as well.

Clones were read by immunoSEQ multiplex PCR, and TCRdb kept only the in-frame ones, dropping some. The sample contains fewer than 150,000 clones, just over 90% of which appear only once. The receptor was derived from an adult in good health. Sequencing was performed on peripheral blood, taken on day 0 of AZD1222 vaccination. This chain links TRBV4-3 with TRBJ2-3; the D gene is possibly TRBD2 (6 bases). CDR3 coding DNA: TGCGCCAGCAGCCAAGATGTCGGGAGTGGTTCAGATACGCAGTATTTT. It translates to CASSQDVGSGSDTQYF.